This T cell receptor (beta chain) was captured in a study of blood T cell repertoires in COVID-19. Overall study: Acute-phase and convalescent COVID-19 samples originated in the United States, Italy and Spain.

Libraries were prepared by immunoSEQ multiplex PCR; TCRdb keeps only in-frame clonotypes and omits some of them. The sample includes 200,000 or so clones, around 84% of them seen just once. The germline V and J ends were trimmed by 5 bases and 5 bases, with 12 bases remaining between them. This CDR3 contains 14 residues. Germline V gene data show CDR1 as MDHEN and CDR2 as SYDVKM. In its sample, this clone was seen a few times. Sequenced: peripheral blood. The origin of this receptor is a man aged 25-40 years with active or convalescent COVID-19. The genes are TRBV28 and TRBJ2-2; TRBD1 might be the D (5 bases). The DNA of the CDR3 is TGTGCCAGCAGTAAGATGACAGCTACCGGGGAGCTGTTTTTT. It encodes CASSKMTATGELFF.